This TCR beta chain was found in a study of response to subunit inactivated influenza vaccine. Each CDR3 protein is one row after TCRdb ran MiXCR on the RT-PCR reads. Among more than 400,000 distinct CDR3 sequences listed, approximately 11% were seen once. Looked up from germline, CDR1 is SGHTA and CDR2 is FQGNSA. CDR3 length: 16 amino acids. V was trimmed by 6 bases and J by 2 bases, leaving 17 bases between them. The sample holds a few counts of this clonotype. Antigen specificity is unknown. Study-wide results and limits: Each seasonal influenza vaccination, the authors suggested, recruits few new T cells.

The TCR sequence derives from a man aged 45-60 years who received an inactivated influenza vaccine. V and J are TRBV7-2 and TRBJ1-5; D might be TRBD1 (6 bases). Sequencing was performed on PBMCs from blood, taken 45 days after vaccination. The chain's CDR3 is CASSFTGSLRNQPQHF. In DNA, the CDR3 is TGTGCCAGCAGTTTTACAGGGTCACTCCGCAATCAGCCCCAGCATTTT.